The 15 T cell receptor beta chains below come from one sample, sequenced in a study of cytomegalovirus exposure and HLA in healthy donors. The PCR had 60 Vbeta and 13 Jbeta primers. The method was immunoSEQ multiplex PCR; TCRdb's version includes in-frame clones alone and lacks a portion of them. The sample records roughly 100,000 clones, around 77% being singletons. Sequencing was performed on PBMCs. These receptors came from a man aged 50-60 years in good health and CMV-seropositive.

This chain links TRBV28 with TRBJ2-1, with TRBD2 matching 7 bases. The CDR3 has 13 residues. The ends lost 8 bases at V and 6 bases at J; junction bases unmatched: 7. Germline V gene data show CDR1 as MDHEN and CDR2 as SYDVKM. The CDR3 nucleotides read TGTGCCAGCGTGAGTTCGGGGGGCAATGAGCAGTTCTTC. This codes for CASVSSGGNEQFF.

The chain uses TRBV19 and TRBJ2-7; tentatively, D is TRBD1 (5 bases). Germline V gene data show CDR1 as LNHDA and CDR2 as SQIVND (reference sequence). This CDR3 region has 12 residues. Trimming removed 7 bases at V and 4 bases at J, with 11 bases between. The CDR3 DNA reads TGTGCCAGTAACCCAAGGGGTTACGAGCAGTACTTC. The encoded protein is CASNPRGYEQYF. The whole variable domain, filled in from reference TRBV19 and TRBJ2-7, reads DGGITQSPKYLFRKEGQNVTLSCEQNLNHDAMYWYRQDPGQGLRLIYYSQIVNDFQKGDIAEGYSVSREKKESFPLTVTSAQKNPTAFYLCASNPRGYEQYFGPGTRLTVT.

This clone was observed a handful of times. The rearrangement joins TRBV9 to TRBJ2-3; D is ambiguous. Germline V gene data show CDR1 as SGDLS and CDR2 as YYNGEE. V lost 6 bases and J 1 base, leaving 9 bases between the germline ends. This CDR3 has 13 residues. The chain's CDR3 is CASNLLGTDTQYF. CDR3 bases: TGTGCCAGCAACTTGCTGGGCACAGATACGCAGTATTTT.

The rearrangement uses TRBV7-3 and TRBJ2-1, with 12 bases identical to TRBD2. Germline V lookup: CDR1 SGHTA, CDR2 FQGTGA. CDR3 length: 15 residues. The J segment lost 3 bases and the V segment lost 5 bases, leaving 2 bases of the junction unmatched. The CDR3 reads CASSRTSGDYNEQFF. CDR3 DNA: TGTGCCAGCAGCCGGACTAGCGGGGACTACAATGAGCAGTTCTTC.

The chain has TRBV2 and TRBJ2-5; D perhaps matches TRBD1 (5 bases). The CDR3 has 14 residues. V shed 5 bases and J shed 5 bases, with 15 bases lying between them. Germline V CDR1 and CDR2: SNHLY, FYNNEI. The CDR3 region is CASSFQGFRETQYF. CDR3 in DNA: TGTGCCAGCAGTTTTCAGGGTTTTCGGGAGACCCAGTACTTC.

The chain recombines TRBV10-1 with TRBJ2-5, with D perhaps TRBD1 (6 bases). The V end lost 4 bases, the J end lost 7 bases, and 22 bases lay between the germline ends. The germline V gene encodes CDR1 WNHNN and CDR2 SYGVQD (reference sequence). This CDR3 is 16 amino acids long. The CDR3 DNA sequence: TGCGCCAGCAGTGGGGGACAAACGGGACAACTTTGGACCCAGTACTTC. Its translation is CASSGGQTGQLWTQYF.

A few counts support this clone. A read error may produce the germline difference seen at one junction end. As DNA, the CDR3 is TGTTCCAGCAGCTTAAGTTTGGGGGGAAGCTCCTACGAGCAGTACTTC. It is translated as CSSSLSLGGSSYEQYF. The chain has TRBV7-9 and TRBJ2-7, with TRBD2 as a possible D gene (6 bases). The CDR3 spans 16 residues. Germline CDR1 SEHNR, CDR2 FQNEAQ (reference sequence).

In this sample, this clone turned up a few times. The rearrangement links TRBV2 to TRBJ2-5; TRBD1 aligns across 8 bases. The V gene end was trimmed by 5 bases and the J gene end by 5 bases; junction bases not matched to a gene: 10. Looked up from germline, CDR1 is SNHLY and CDR2 is FYNNEI. This CDR3 comprises 15 residues. The CDR3 loop reads CASSLGDRRGETQYF. The CDR3 DNA follows: TGTGCCAGCAGTCTAGGGGACAGGCGGGGCGAGACCCAGTACTTC.

In its sample, this clone ranks as medium-sized. V is TRBV15 and J is TRBJ2-6; 8 bases fit TRBD2. Germline values: CDR1 LNHNV, CDR2 YYDKDF (reference sequence). V shed 3 bases, J shed 0 bases, and the junction held 10 bases outside the gene matches. The CDR3 runs 19 residues. Here the CDR3 reads CATSRTQAGAFSGANVLTF. The CDR3, as DNA: TGTGCCACCAGCAGGACTCAAGCGGGAGCCTTCTCTGGGGCCAACGTCCTGACTTTC. The whole variable domain, filled in from reference TRBV15 and TRBJ2-6, reads DAMVIQNPRYQVTQFGKPVTLSCSQTLNHNVMYWYQQKSSQAPKLLFHYYDKDFNNEADTPDNFQSRRPNTSFCFLDIRSPGLGDTAMYLCATSRTQAGAFSGANVLTFGAGSRLTVL.

J is TRBJ2-5 and V is TRBV29-1, with 10 nucleotides matching TRBD1. The CDR3 loop spans 14 amino acids. Germline CDR1 is SQVTM and CDR2 is ANQGSEA. V trimming: 5 bases; J trimming: 5 bases; junction bases outside the gene matches: 8. CDR3 nucleotide sequence: TGCAGCGTTCGCGACAGGGGGCGCAGGGAGACCCAGTACTTC. This encodes CSVRDRGRRETQYF.

The J gene is TRBJ2-2, the V gene TRBV9; maybe TRBD2 (5 bases). Germline-derived CDR1 and CDR2 are SGDLS and YYNGEE. The CDR3 contains 12 residues. V lost 10 bases to trimming and J lost 0 bases, with 7 bases between them. CDR3 in amino acids: CAGESNTGELFF. The CDR3 DNA reads as TGTGCCGGGGAGTCGAACACCGGGGAGCTGTTTTTT.

CDR3 nucleotides: TGTGCCAGCAGCTTATTGGGGGGGGTTAGCGGGAGAGAGACCCAGTACTTC. Translation gives CASSLLGGVSGRETQYF. The genes are TRBV5-4 and TRBJ2-5, with TRBD2 identical over 9 bases. Germline trimming cut 2 bases from V and 4 bases from J; bases unmatched to any gene: 12. The germline V gene encodes CDR1 SGHNT and CDR2 YYREEE (reference sequence). This CDR3 is built from 17 residues. Variable domain in full (rest from reference TRBV5-4 and TRBJ2-5): ETGVTQSPTHLIKTRGQQVTLRCSSQSGHNTVSWYQQALGQGPQFIFQYYREEENGRGNFPPRFSGLQFPNYSSELNVNALELDDSALYLCASSLLGGVSGRETQYFGPGTRLLVL.

V is TRBV5-1 and J is TRBJ2-5; tentative D call: TRBD1 (5 bases). The CDR3 consists of 15 residues. The ends were cut back, 4 bases at V and 0 bases at J, with 13 bases in the middle. CDR1 is SGHRS and CDR2 is YFSETQ in the germline V gene. In DNA form, the CDR3 reads TGCGCCAGCAGCGGCCTGACAGCGTACCAAGAGACCCAGTACTTC. Translating it yields CASSGLTAYQETQYF.

The table lists this clone with a count of one. This chain connects TRBV27 to TRBJ2-1; 13 bases agree with TRBD2. Germline trimming cut 5 bases from V and 8 bases from J; bases unmatched to any gene: 12. Per germline, CDR1 MNHEY and CDR2 SMNVEV (reference sequence). The CDR3 is made up of 17 amino acids. The CDR3 DNA is TGTGCCAGCAGTCGTACTCTACTAGCGGGAGGGTTGTATGAGCAGTTCTTC. It is translated as CASSRTLLAGGLYEQFF.

The chain uses TRBV7-2 and TRBJ2-1, with 12 bases that match TRBD2. CDR3 length: 16 residues. Losses at the gene ends were 0 bases for V and 7 bases for J; bases not matched to a gene: 4. Germline loops: CDR1 SGHTA, CDR2 FQGNSA. CDR3 loop: CASSLALAGGLNEQFF. CDR3 DNA: TGTGCCAGCAGCTTAGCGCTAGCGGGAGGGTTAAATGAGCAGTTCTTC.